This TCR beta chain was recorded in a study of neurological immune-mediated disorders. The cDNA came from 5'RACE, which used 10-nucleotide random UMIs. TCRdb reprocessed the 5' RACE reads with MiXCR, giving one entry per CDR3 protein. The data contain 20,000 to 30,000 distinct CDR3 sequences, roughly 13% of them singletons. Remarks on this clonotype: A junction end diverges from the germline sequence, so it may reflect a read error.

This receptor was identified in a woman in her thirties or forties with HTLV-1-associated myelopathy (HAM/TSP). The specimen sequenced was PBMCs.

DNA for the CDR3: TGTGCCATCAGTGAGTCTTCCGGGGCTTACACTGAAGCTTACTTT. Amino acids: CAISESSGAYTEAYF. The chain employs TRBV10-3 and TRBJ1-1; perhaps TRBD1 as D (5 bases). The CDR3 runs 15 residues. CDR1 and CDR2 (germline): ENHRY, SYGVKD.